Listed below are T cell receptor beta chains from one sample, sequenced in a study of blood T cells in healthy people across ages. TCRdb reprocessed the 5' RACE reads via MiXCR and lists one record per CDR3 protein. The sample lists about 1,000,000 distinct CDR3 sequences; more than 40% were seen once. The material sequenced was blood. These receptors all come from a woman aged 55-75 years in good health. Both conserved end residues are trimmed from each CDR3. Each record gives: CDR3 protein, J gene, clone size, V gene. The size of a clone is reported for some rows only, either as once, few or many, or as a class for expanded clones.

CDR3 protein: ASSFLAGGFGYNEQF; J gene: TRBJ2-1; clone size: few; V gene: TRBV7-9
CDR3 protein: SFFRTGSSYEQY; J gene: TRBJ2-7; clone size: -; V gene: TRBV20-1
CDR3 protein: AISVGQGESGYT; J gene: TRBJ1-2; clone size: few; V gene: TRBV10-3
CDR3 protein: ASSQEGPYQETQY; J gene: TRBJ2-5; clone size: -; V gene: TRBV4-1
CDR3 protein: ASPGLTEAF; J gene: TRBJ1-1; clone size: few; V gene: TRBV2
CDR3 protein: ASSEMTGGIGTDTQY; J gene: TRBJ2-3; clone size: -; V gene: TRBV2
CDR3 protein: ASSYVGAQYSNQPQH; J gene: TRBJ1-5; clone size: -; V gene: TRBV28
CDR3 protein: ASSPTAVLSGANVLT; J gene: TRBJ2-6; clone size: -; V gene: TRBV12-3/TRBV12-4
CDR3 protein: SLKSGNTEAF; J gene: TRBJ1-1; clone size: -; V gene: TRBV29-1
CDR3 protein: ASGTGVNSPLH; J gene: TRBJ1-6; clone size: -; V gene: TRBV27
CDR3 protein: SARGADFTTDTQY; J gene: TRBJ2-3; clone size: -; V gene: TRBV20-1
CDR3 protein: SALGRGWGLGTDTQY; J gene: TRBJ2-3; clone size: -; V gene: TRBV20-1
CDR3 protein: ASSISQGLAGVYEQY; J gene: TRBJ2-7; clone size: -; V gene: TRBV13
CDR3 protein: ASSQGTTAYGYT; J gene: TRBJ1-2; clone size: -; V gene: TRBV3-1
CDR3 protein: SAPGGGRTNEKLF; J gene: TRBJ1-4; clone size: -; V gene: TRBV20-1
CDR3 protein: ASSLLAGMDEQY; J gene: TRBJ2-7; clone size: few; V gene: TRBV11-1
CDR3 protein: SARTSGPYEQY; J gene: TRBJ2-7; clone size: -; V gene: TRBV20-1
CDR3 protein: ASSHWAGLPSYEQY; J gene: TRBJ2-7; clone size: -; V gene: TRBV6-6
CDR3 protein: ASSALGGSLSEQY; J gene: TRBJ2-7; clone size: -; V gene: TRBV7-9
CDR3 protein: ASSHWTGRVLNEQF; J gene: TRBJ2-1; clone size: -; V gene: TRBV28
CDR3 protein: ASTNAGSPYEQY; J gene: TRBJ2-7; clone size: few; V gene: TRBV7-9
CDR3 protein: SASGQGLHEQY; J gene: -; clone size: -; V gene: TRBV20-1
CDR3 protein: SGAVGGPQETQY; J gene: TRBJ2-5; clone size: few; V gene: TRBV29-1
CDR3 protein: ASSPISGQQETQY; J gene: TRBJ2-5; clone size: few; V gene: TRBV18
CDR3 protein: ASSESGKYSEQY; J gene: -; clone size: few; V gene: TRBV25-1
CDR3 protein: SVEGNTRETQY; J gene: TRBJ2-5; clone size: few; V gene: TRBV29-1
CDR3 protein: ASSLFGQNTGELF; J gene: TRBJ2-2; clone size: -; V gene: TRBV7-2
CDR3 protein: ASSEAMDRVNEQF; J gene: TRBJ2-1; clone size: few; V gene: TRBV6-1
CDR3 protein: ASSSGLAAAYNEQF; J gene: TRBJ2-1; clone size: -; V gene: TRBV9
CDR3 protein: AWSQPDRFNEQF; J gene: TRBJ2-1; clone size: -; V gene: TRBV30
CDR3 protein: ASSQGPSQYGYT; J gene: TRBJ1-2; clone size: -; V gene: TRBV4-1
CDR3 protein: ASSLREMIQETQY; J gene: TRBJ2-5; clone size: many; V gene: TRBV7-8
CDR3 protein: SVSGTSGRTDTQY; J gene: TRBJ2-3; clone size: -; V gene: TRBV29-1
CDR3 protein: ASSLRGPEAEQY; J gene: TRBJ2-7; clone size: -; V gene: TRBV7-8
CDR3 protein: ATSGANLYNEQF; J gene: TRBJ2-1; clone size: -; V gene: TRBV24-1
CDR3 protein: ASSEEPGGMQF; J gene: TRBJ2-1; clone size: -; V gene: TRBV5-1